This TCR beta chain was documented in a study of STAT5B mutations in CD4+ large granular lymphocyte leukemia. In the study overall: Healthy donors showed HLA-associated enrichment of the CDR3 'QG' motif.

This clone was seen a single time. What it recognizes is unknown. Control samples were healthy donors' buffy coats. The study, taken as a whole, reports: 8/27 top patient clones versus 2/35 control clones were TRBV06-family.

The assay was run at survey level. Clones were sequenced by immunoSEQ multiplex PCR, and TCRdb holds only the in-frame ones, with some missing. The data contain tens of thousands of clones, roughly 76% of them seen just once; the ten biggest clones take up 3.5% to 4%. The V end lost 0 bases, the J end lost 2 bases, and 11 bases lay between the germline ends. Germline lookup yields CDR1 ENHRY and CDR2 SYGVKD. This CDR3 spans 15 amino acids. The chain is built from TRBV10-3 and TRBJ2-7; D is unclear. Sequencing was done on a sample of CD4+ T cells from blood buffy coats. The sequence derives from a human donor in good health. The CDR3 DNA reads TGTGCCATCAGTGAGTCCCTTAATAGGGCCTACGAGCAGTACTTC. Residues: CAISESLNRAYEQYF.